This T cell receptor (beta chain) was retrieved from a study of blood T cell repertoires in COVID-19. The wider study: The United States, Italy and Spain supplied acute and convalescent COVID-19 samples. Sources were T cells, B-cell-depleted T cells, or PBMCs; the material itself was cDNA or gDNA.

Original handling: Estimates of nucleated cell counts were drawn from the amplification of reference gene primers. This table comes from immunoSEQ multiplex PCR, and its TCRdb copy is limited to in-frame clones, with some not included. That table supplies the V and J calls and clone size; D and trimming were determined from the DNA. This sample carries about 220,000 clones, 80% to 85% of them seen once, and the ten largest clones take 2% to 2.5%. Trimming cost V 1 base and J 4 bases, with 17 bases left between them. The CDR3 length is 17 residues. Germline V gives CDR1 LNHDA, CDR2 SQIVND (reference sequence).

This chain links TRBV19 with TRBJ2-4; a possible D gene is TRBD1 (7 bases). The sequence came from a woman aged 60-75 years with acute or convalescent COVID-19. The source material was peripheral blood. CDR3 sequence reads: CASSIATGRGTKNIQYF. The CDR3 region has the DNA TGTGCCAGTAGTATAGCGACAGGGCGGGGAACAAAAAACATTCAGTACTTC.